This is a list of T cell receptor beta chains from one sample in a study of blood T cell repertoires in COVID-19. Data came from immunoSEQ multiplex PCR; TCRdb stores just in-frame clones and leaves some out. The top ten clones hold around 6.6% of a sample with approximately 300,000 clones, 80% to 90% of them seen once. The sample taken for sequencing was peripheral blood. Receptor source: a man aged 18-30 years who had recovered from COVID-19. Each CDR3 is given with its conserved first and last residue. Each record gives: D gene, clone size, J gene, V gene, CDR3 DNA, CDR3 protein. D genes are given only for firm matches. Only some rows state a clone size, as once, few, many or a class for expanded clones.

D gene: NA
clone size: NA
J gene: TRBJ2-7
V gene: TRBV29-1
CDR3 DNA: TGCAGCGGGACTTGGAACTACGAGCAGTACTTC
CDR3 protein: CSGTWNYEQYF

D gene: NA
clone size: NA
J gene: TRBJ2-7
V gene: TRBV7-6
CDR3 DNA: TGTGCCAGCAGCTTAAGGGCCGGGGAGACCTACGAGCAGTACTTC
CDR3 protein: CASSLRAGETYEQYF

D gene: NA
clone size: NA
J gene: TRBJ1-1
V gene: TRBV4-1
CDR3 DNA: TGCGCCAGCAGCCAAAACAGGGTTACGAGGCCTGAAGCTTTCTTT
CDR3 protein: CASSQNRVTRPEAFF

D gene: NA
clone size: NA
J gene: TRBJ2-5
V gene: TRBV5-5
CDR3 DNA: TGTGCCAGCGGACGGACAGCTCAAGAGACCCAGTACTTC
CDR3 protein: CASGRTAQETQYF

D gene: NA
clone size: NA
J gene: TRBJ2-3
V gene: TRBV10-2
CDR3 DNA: TGCGCCAGCAGTGTGACTAGCACAGATACGCAGTATTTT
CDR3 protein: CASSVTSTDTQYF

D gene: NA
clone size: NA
J gene: TRBJ2-7
V gene: TRBV7-9
CDR3 DNA: TGTGCCAGCAGCTGGACCGAGACAGCACCTTACGAGCAGTACTTC
CDR3 protein: CASSWTETAPYEQYF

D gene: NA
clone size: NA
J gene: TRBJ1-4
V gene: TRBV2
CDR3 DNA: TGTGCCAGCAGTGATGGAGGGTTTAATGAAAAACTGTTTTTT
CDR3 protein: CASSDGGFNEKLFF

D gene: TRBD2
clone size: NA
J gene: TRBJ2-1
V gene: TRBV14
CDR3 DNA: TGTGCCAGCAGCCAGCGGGGGAGCTCCTACAATGAGCAGTTCTTC
CDR3 protein: CASSQRGSSYNEQFF

D gene: NA
clone size: NA
J gene: TRBJ1-3
V gene: TRBV6-5
CDR3 DNA: TGTGCCAGCAGTTACAATCGGAGGGCGGGAAACACCATATATTTT
CDR3 protein: CASSYNRRAGNTIYF

D gene: NA
clone size: NA
J gene: TRBJ2-1
V gene: TRBV4-1
CDR3 DNA: TGCGCCAGCAGGGTTGGACAGACTACCAATGAGCAGTTCTTC
CDR3 protein: CASRVGQTTNEQFF

D gene: TRBD2
clone size: NA
J gene: TRBJ2-1
V gene: TRBV15
CDR3 DNA: TGTGCCACCAGCACAGGGGGACTAGCGGGAGTATTTGAGCAGTTCTTC
CDR3 protein: CATSTGGLAGVFEQFF

D gene: TRBD1
clone size: NA
J gene: TRBJ2-7
V gene: TRBV5-5
CDR3 DNA: TGTGCCAGCAGCTTGAAACCGACGACAGGGGCCTACGAGCAGTACTTC
CDR3 protein: CASSLKPTTGAYEQYF

D gene: NA
clone size: NA
J gene: TRBJ2-3
V gene: TRBV5-1
CDR3 DNA: TGCGCCAGCAGCCCGGAGGCCCGCCCAGATACGCAGTATTTT
CDR3 protein: CASSPEARPDTQYF

D gene: NA
clone size: NA
J gene: TRBJ2-5
V gene: TRBV25-1
CDR3 DNA: TGTGCCAGCAGTGGGTGGTGGCCCGAGGAAGAGACCCAGTACTTC
CDR3 protein: CASSGWWPEEETQYF

D gene: TRBD1
clone size: NA
J gene: TRBJ2-7
V gene: TRBV4-3
CDR3 DNA: TGCGCCAGCAGCCAGGGGGGACCGGGACAGGGGGCCTACGAGCAGTACTTC
CDR3 protein: CASSQGGPGQGAYEQYF

D gene: TRBD1
clone size: NA
J gene: TRBJ2-1
V gene: TRBV7-6
CDR3 DNA: TGTGCCAGCAGCTCCCCCCGGGACAGGGTCCCGAGCTCCTACAATGAGCAGTTCTTC
CDR3 protein: CASSSPRDRVPSSYNEQFF

D gene: TRBD2
clone size: NA
J gene: TRBJ2-7
V gene: TRBV5-1
CDR3 DNA: TGCGCCAGCAGCACCGTCCCTCTAGCGGGAGCTTCCGAGCAGTACTTC
CDR3 protein: CASSTVPLAGASEQYF

D gene: TRBD1
clone size: once
J gene: TRBJ1-6
V gene: TRBV6-6
CDR3 DNA: TGTGCCAGCAGTAGGACAGGGGGCCGTAATTCACCCCTCCACTTT
CDR3 protein: CASSRTGGRNSPLHF

D gene: TRBD1
clone size: NA
J gene: TRBJ1-1
V gene: TRBV12-3/TRBV12-4
CDR3 DNA: TGTGCCAGCAACTCGGACAGGGACACTGAAGCTTTCTTT
CDR3 protein: CASNSDRDTEAFF

D gene: TRBD1
clone size: NA
J gene: TRBJ2-6
V gene: TRBV10-3
CDR3 DNA: TGTGCCATCAGTGGGACAGGCGCCTCTGGGGCCAACGTCCTGACTTTC
CDR3 protein: CAISGTGASGANVLTF

D gene: TRBD1
clone size: NA
J gene: TRBJ1-6
V gene: TRBV6-6
CDR3 DNA: TGTGCCAGCAGTAAGACAGGGATTAATGGTTCACCCCTCCACTTT
CDR3 protein: CASSKTGINGSPLHF

D gene: TRBD1
clone size: NA
J gene: TRBJ1-1
V gene: TRBV4-2
CDR3 DNA: TGTGCCAGCAGCCGGGGACAGGCTGGAGGGGTGAACACTGAAGCTTTCTTT
CDR3 protein: CASSRGQAGGVNTEAFF

D gene: TRBD1
clone size: NA
J gene: TRBJ1-1
V gene: TRBV4-3
CDR3 DNA: TGCGCCAGCACACCGGGACAGGGGGCCCTTGGAACTGAAGCTTTCTTT
CDR3 protein: CASTPGQGALGTEAFF

D gene: NA
clone size: once
J gene: TRBJ1-6
V gene: TRBV10-3
CDR3 DNA: TGTGCCATCAGTGAGTCTCGAGGCAGGGTGGATAATTCACCCCTCCACTTT
CDR3 protein: CAISESRGRVDNSPLHF

D gene: NA
clone size: NA
J gene: TRBJ1-1
V gene: TRBV2
CDR3 DNA: TGTGCCAGCGAGGGTGGAGGCACTGAAGCTTTCTTT
CDR3 protein: CASEGGGTEAFF

D gene: NA
clone size: NA
J gene: TRBJ1-1
V gene: TRBV15
CDR3 DNA: TGTGCCACCAGCAGAGATAGGTGGAGCACTGAAGCTTTCTTT
CDR3 protein: CATSRDRWSTEAFF

D gene: TRBD1
clone size: NA
J gene: TRBJ1-2
V gene: TRBV19
CDR3 DNA: TGTGCCAGTAGTCCCATTACAGGGGACTACTATGGCTACACCTTC
CDR3 protein: CASSPITGDYYGYTF

D gene: TRBD1
clone size: NA
J gene: TRBJ1-4
V gene: TRBV5-1
CDR3 DNA: TGCGCCAGCCCCCAGGGGGCGTCTAATGAAAAACTGTTTTTT
CDR3 protein: CASPQGASNEKLFF

D gene: NA
clone size: NA
J gene: TRBJ2-7
V gene: TRBV5-5
CDR3 DNA: TGTGCCAGCAGCCAAACTAGCCGTATCTCCTACGAGCAGTACTTC
CDR3 protein: CASSQTSRISYEQYF

D gene: TRBD2
clone size: NA
J gene: TRBJ2-1
V gene: TRBV18
CDR3 DNA: TGTGCCAGCTCACCCCCAAACCACCAGCGGGGGGATAAGCAGTTCTTC
CDR3 protein: CASSPPNHQRGDKQFF

D gene: TRBD1
clone size: few
J gene: TRBJ1-1
V gene: TRBV12-3/TRBV12-4
CDR3 DNA: TGTGCCAGCAGTTTGACAGGGGGGTATGAAGCTTTCTTT
CDR3 protein: CASSLTGGYEAFF

D gene: TRBD2
clone size: NA
J gene: TRBJ2-7
V gene: TRBV9
CDR3 DNA: TGTGCCAGCAGCGTTGGCCTTGTCTCCCTAGCGGACACCTACGAGCAGTACTTC
CDR3 protein: CASSVGLVSLADTYEQYF

D gene: NA
clone size: NA
J gene: TRBJ1-2
V gene: TRBV2
CDR3 DNA: TGTGCCAGCAGTGTAGCCAGCTATGGCTACACCTTC
CDR3 protein: CASSVASYGYTF

D gene: NA
clone size: NA
J gene: TRBJ2-3
V gene: TRBV7-3
CDR3 DNA: TGTGCCAGCAGCTTCTGGCGGGATCTTGATACGCAGTATTTT
CDR3 protein: CASSFWRDLDTQYF

D gene: NA
clone size: NA
J gene: TRBJ2-1
V gene: TRBV7-2
CDR3 DNA: TGTGCCAGCAGCTTTCCCCCTAATGAGCAGTTCTTC
CDR3 protein: CASSFPPNEQFF

D gene: TRBD1
clone size: NA
J gene: TRBJ1-5
V gene: TRBV19
CDR3 DNA: TGTGCCAGTAGTTCGGGACAGGGAAATCAGCCCCAGCATTTT
CDR3 protein: CASSSGQGNQPQHF

D gene: NA
clone size: NA
J gene: TRBJ2-7
V gene: TRBV7-9
CDR3 DNA: TGTGCCAGCAGAATAGAGGGCGGGATGCAGTACTTC
CDR3 protein: CASRIEGGMQYF

D gene: TRBD2
clone size: NA
J gene: TRBJ2-7
V gene: TRBV2
CDR3 DNA: TGTGCCAGCAGTGAAGACGGGCTAGCGGGAGGACTCTCCTACGAGCAGTACTTC
CDR3 protein: CASSEDGLAGGLSYEQYF

D gene: NA
clone size: NA
J gene: TRBJ2-1
V gene: TRBV25-1
CDR3 DNA: TGTGCCAGCAGTGACCCTAGGCGGGCCCTCAGGGAGCAGTTCTTC
CDR3 protein: CASSDPRRALREQFF

D gene: NA
clone size: NA
J gene: TRBJ2-5
V gene: TRBV7-8
CDR3 DNA: TGTGCCAGCAGCCTCTTGGAGACCCAGTACTTC
CDR3 protein: CASSLLETQYF

D gene: NA
clone size: NA
J gene: TRBJ2-3
V gene: TRBV7-6
CDR3 DNA: TGTGCCAGCAGCTCTCCAGATACGCAGTATTTT
CDR3 protein: CASSSPDTQYF

D gene: NA
clone size: NA
J gene: TRBJ1-5
V gene: TRBV7-2
CDR3 DNA: TGTGCCAGCAGCTTAGCCCAGGGCAATCAGCCCCAGCATTTT
CDR3 protein: CASSLAQGNQPQHF

D gene: NA
clone size: NA
J gene: TRBJ2-5
V gene: TRBV5-1
CDR3 DNA: TGCGCCAGCAGCTTATCCGGGACACTGCAAGAGACCCAGTACTTC
CDR3 protein: CASSLSGTLQETQYF

D gene: TRBD1
clone size: NA
J gene: TRBJ2-2
V gene: TRBV9
CDR3 DNA: TGTGCCAGCGCCACCGGGACAGGGTCCGGGGAGCTGTTTTTT
CDR3 protein: CASATGTGSGELFF

D gene: NA
clone size: NA
J gene: TRBJ2-7
V gene: TRBV4-1
CDR3 DNA: TGCGCCAGCAGCCAAGTGTCGGGATCCTACGAGCAGTACTTC
CDR3 protein: CASSQVSGSYEQYF

D gene: TRBD1
clone size: once
J gene: TRBJ1-4
V gene: TRBV30
CDR3 DNA: TGTGCCTGGGCTAAAAAACAGGGGGCTGGTGAAAAACTGTTTTTT
CDR3 protein: CAWAKKQGAGEKLFF